A single sample is the source of the 12 T cell receptor beta chains below, sequenced in a study of high-grade serous ovarian cancer treatment subgroups. Tumor tissue was taken before any definitive surgery or chemotherapy was given. Data came from immunoSEQ multiplex PCR; TCRdb stores just in-frame clones and leaves some out. The sample has about 16,000 clones; 73% are singletons. Sequencing used tumor tissue. The receptors originated from a human donor with high-grade serous ovarian cancer.

V and J are TRBV6-5 and TRBJ2-1; 7 bases are shared with TRBD1. This CDR3 has 14 residues. Germline assignment: CDR1 MNHEY and CDR2 SVGAGI. V lost 6 bases to trimming and J lost 9 bases; unmatched junction nucleotides: 11. The CDR3 sequence is CASRRTGWDGEQFF. CDR3 DNA: TGTGCCAGCAGGCGGACAGGATGGGACGGTGAGCAGTTCTTC.

This clone was seen a handful of times. The chain couples TRBV14 to TRBJ1-3; D uncertain. Germline V lookup: CDR1 SGHDN, CDR2 FVKESK. The CDR3 spans 12 residues. Deletions cut 8 bases from V and 2 bases from J, with 7 bases between. The CDR3 reads CASAHAGNTIYF. For the CDR3, the DNA is TGTGCCAGCGCTCATGCTGGAAACACCATATATTTT.

The chain carries TRBV9 and TRBJ2-2; 14 bases are shared with TRBD2. Per germline, CDR1 SGDLS and CDR2 YYNGEE. Germline trimming cut 4 bases from V and 4 bases from J; bases unmatched to any gene: 6. CDR3 length: 17 residues. In DNA form, the CDR3 reads TGTGCCAGCAGCTCGAGACTAGCGGGGGGGCTCACCGGGGAGCTGTTTTTT. It translates to CASSSRLAGGLTGELFF. Full variable domain (remainder filled in from reference TRBV9 and TRBJ2-2): DSGVTQTPKHLITATGQRVTLRCSPRSGDLSVYWYQQSLDQGLQFLIQYYNGEERAKGNILERFSAQQFPDLHSELNLSSLELGDSALYFCASSSRLAGGLTGELFFGEGSRLTVL.

This chain joins TRBV5-6 and TRBJ2-5, with 11 bases aligning to TRBD2. Per germline, CDR1 SGHDT and CDR2 YYEEEE. The length of the CDR3 is 18 residues. Unmatched junction bases numbered 10, after V lost 3 bases and J lost 0 bases. CDR3 residues: CASSYAGTSGPYQETQYF. As DNA, the CDR3 is TGTGCCAGCAGCTACGCCGGGACTAGCGGACCGTACCAAGAGACCCAGTACTTC. The variable domain in full, completed from reference TRBV5-6 and TRBJ2-5, reads DAGVTQSPTHLIKTRGQQVTLRCSPKSGHDTVSWYQQALGQGPQFIFQYYEEEERQRGNFPDRFSGHQFPNYSSELNVNALLLGDSALYLCASSYAGTSGPYQETQYFGPGTRLLVL.

This rearrangement joins TRBV14 to TRBJ1-4; D is undetermined. The V and J ends lost 4 bases and 8 bases respectively, with 17 bases between them. The CDR3 has 15 residues. In germline, CDR1 is SGHDN, CDR2 FVKESK. The CDR3 DNA sequence: TGTGCCAGCAGCCCCCCGGGTGCAGGTCACGAAAAACTGTTTTTT. Translated, it gives CASSPPGAGHEKLFF.

The chain joins TRBV6-5 to TRBJ2-1; TRBD2 might be the D (6 bases). The CDR3 spans 15 residues. Looked up from germline, CDR1 is MNHEY and CDR2 is SVGAGI. V shed 7 bases and J shed 2 bases, with 15 bases lying between them. The CDR3 coding sequence is TGTGCCAGCAAAATAGCGGACCTAACCTACAATGAGCAGTTCTTC. Translation gives CASKIADLTYNEQFF.

J is TRBJ1-4 and V is TRBV28; tentatively, D is TRBD1 (5 bases). Germline V gives CDR1 MDHEN, CDR2 SYDVKM. Trimming stripped 7 bases from V and 0 bases from J, with 21 bases between. The CDR3 loop spans 18 amino acids. The CDR3 loop is CASTAPDSTPATNEKLFF. CDR3 nucleotide sequence: TGTGCCAGCACCGCCCCCGACAGTACTCCAGCAACTAATGAAAAACTGTTTTTT.

A few counts support this clone. The chain carries TRBV5-4 and TRBJ2-7; D is uncertain. V was shortened by 3 bases and J by 6 bases, with 10 bases between the two germline ends. CDR3 length: 12 residues. Germline CDR1 reads SGHNT; CDR2 reads YYREEE (reference sequence). DNA of the CDR3: TGTGCCAGCAGCTCCGATTCCGTCGAGCAGTACTTC. It codes for CASSSDSVEQYF.

The V and J genes are TRBV7-6 and TRBJ2-3; D gene uncertain. The V gene lost 2 bases and the J gene lost 3 bases, with 3 bases spanning the gap. The CDR3 is 12 residues long. CDR1 and CDR2 from the germline V gene are SGHVS and FNYEAQ. CDR3 in DNA: TGTGCCAGCAGCTTAAGAACAGATACGCAGTATTTT. This translates into CASSLRTDTQYF.

The CDR3: CATSRDPGWEQYF. CDR3 sequence (DNA): TGTGCCACCAGCAGAGATCCGGGATGGGAGCAGTACTTC. The J gene is TRBJ2-7, the V gene TRBV15, with D possibly TRBD2 on 5 matching bases. The CDR3 totals 13 residues. CDR1 and CDR2 from the germline V gene are LNHNV and YYDKDF (reference sequence). Trimming removed 0 bases at V and 7 bases at J, with 10 bases between.

In its sample, this clone was seen once. The chain is built from TRBV6-1 and TRBJ1-1, with D maybe TRBD1 (6 bases). CDR3 length: 16 amino acids. V lost 1 base, J lost 0 bases, and 12 bases lay in between. CDR1 is MNHNS, CDR2 SASEGT, per germline. This CDR3 reads CASSEVRAGVNTEAFF. CDR3 in DNA: TGTGCCAGCAGTGAAGTACGGGCAGGGGTGAACACTGAAGCTTTCTTT.

The chain recombines TRBV4-3 with TRBJ2-2; 9 bases agree with TRBD2. Germline CDR1 is LGHNA and CDR2 is YSLEER. The CDR3 spans 16 residues. Trimming cost V 5 bases and J 1 base; bases outside gene matches: 5. The CDR3 reads CASSYLAGRNTGELFF. CDR3 nucleotides: TGCGCCAGCAGCTATCTAGCGGGGCGGAACACCGGGGAGCTGTTTTTT.